This T cell receptor (beta chain) was observed in a study of T cell repertoires in cytomegalovirus infection. Study conclusions and caveats: Identification of carriers of CMV plus the relevant HLA was performed using cumulative public TCR beta family frequency. Clonotypes of TCR beta that were HLA-C-restricted and CMV-specific dominated the ex vivo response.

Using its own MiXCR run on the reads, TCRdb lists one record per CDR3 protein. The sample lists fewer than 300,000 distinct CDR3 sequences, 25% occurring once. Details on this clonotype: Its antigen is not known.

V lost 5 bases and J 0 bases, leaving 14 bases between the germline ends. This CDR3 region has 15 residues. Germline V gives CDR1 SGHTA, CDR2 FQGNSA. This receptor was taken from a human donor in good health (CMV status not recorded). Some clones in this sample may be carry-over from other donors' samples. The specimen was PBMCs. The genes are TRBV7-2 and TRBJ2-7, with a possible D match to TRBD1 (6 bases). CDR3 amino acids: CASSLQGTNSYEQYF. The CDR3 DNA reads as TGTGCCAGCAGCCTACAGGGAACTAACTCCTACGAGCAGTACTTC. The whole variable domain, remainder taken from reference TRBV7-2 and TRBJ2-7, is GAGVSQSPSNKVTEKGKDVELRCDPISGHTALYWYRQSLGQGLEFLIYFQGNSAPDKSGLPSDRFSAERTGGSVSTLTIQRTQQEDSAVYLCASSLQGTNSYEQYFGPGTRLTVT.